What follows is one TCR beta chain and its context. Its target is not known. The source of the sample is a study of a mutant IDH1 vaccine in newly diagnosed glioma. On the study more broadly: Either 4-6 weeks after radiotherapy alone or alongside temozolomide, vaccination was begun. The therapy given earlier, which was standard therapy, consisted of radiotherapy, temozolomide, or both, and most of the patients received both. Patients under treatment included about 62% males and about 40% females and had a mean age of approximately 40 years. Whole-study results and caveats: Of the patients, 80% to 95% had vaccine-induced immune responses.

Time point noted: week 11, during vaccination. Topical imiquimod accompanied each vaccine dose, which consisted of 300 ug of mutant IDH1 20-mer peptide. Profiled with immunoSEQ multiplex PCR; TCRdb holds only in-frame clones, not every one. The sample lists about 62,000 clones, around 89% occurring once. CDR1 and CDR2 (germline): SGHNT, YYREEE (reference sequence). The CDR3 is 13 residues long. Between the trimmed V and J ends, which lost 6 bases and 2 bases, there was a span of 10 bases. This TCR was recovered from a man aged 35-49 years with glioma. The sample here was PBMCs, taken from a glioma patient whose treatment included an IDH1 peptide vaccine. The V and J genes are TRBV5-4 and TRBJ2-3; the D is unclear. For the CDR3, the DNA is TGTGCCAGCACGCAATGGTCCACAGATACGCAGTATTTT. This gives the protein CASTQWSTDTQYF.